This T cell receptor beta chain was observed in a study of cytomegalovirus exposure and HLA in healthy donors. CDR3 size: 14 residues. The V and J ends lost 6 bases and 0 bases respectively, with 11 bases between them. Germline CDR1 is SNHLY and CDR2 is FYNNEI. In the PCR, 60 Vbeta and 13 Jbeta primers were used. Libraries were prepared by immunoSEQ multiplex PCR; TCRdb keeps only in-frame clonotypes and omits some of them. The top ten clones hold 4.7% of a sample with 150,000 to 200,000 clones, 65% to 80% of them seen once. This clone was observed a handful of times. V and J are TRBV2 and TRBJ1-1; tentative D call: TRBD1 (5 bases). Material: PBMCs. The clonotype originates from a man between 18 and 29 years old in good health and CMV-seropositive. CDR3 loop: CASRRRAMNTEAFF. The DNA of the CDR3 is TGTGCCAGCAGACGCAGGGCGATGAACACTGAAGCTTTCTTT.